These 18 T cell receptor beta chains were sequenced from one sample in a study of blood T cell repertoires in COVID-19. The data were produced by immunoSEQ multiplex PCR, yet TCRdb's version contains in-frame clones alone and is incomplete. The sample comprises some 100,000 clones, almost 90% of which are singletons, and under 5.5% rests with the top ten. The source material was peripheral blood. The receptors originated from a human donor in a cohort sampled during active COVID-19.

The chain links TRBV23-1 to TRBJ1-5, with 10 bases matching TRBD1. TRBV23-1 is marked as an open reading frame, function uncertain. The CDR3 loop spans 19 amino acids. J lost 1 base, V lost 3 bases, and 12 bases had no gene match. The CDR3 bases are TGCGCCAGCAGTCAGTCCGGGACAGGGGTCTGGCGGAGCAATCAGCCCCAGCATTTT. Translated, it gives CASSQSGTGVWRSNQPQHF.

The chain uses TRBV7-9 and TRBJ1-4; D unresolved. Germline values: CDR1 SEHNR, CDR2 FQNEAQ (reference sequence). V lost 3 bases and J 13 bases, leaving 15 bases between the germline ends. This CDR3 contains 13 residues. The CDR3 DNA is TGTGCCAGCAGCTTCTCAAACAGAGAGAGACTGTTTTTT. This sequence encodes CASSFSNRERLFF. The full variable domain, in which reference TRBV7-9 and TRBJ1-4 provide the parts outside the CDR3, is DTGVSQNPRHKITKRGQNVTFRCDPISEHNRLYWYRQTLGQGPEFLTYFQNEAQLEKSRLLSDRFSAERPKGSFSTLEIQRTEQGDSAMYLCASSFSNRERLFFGSGTQLSVL.

The chain has TRBV9 and TRBJ2-1; 7 bases are a match to TRBD1. The length of the CDR3 is 16 residues. The germline CDR1 and CDR2 sequences are SGDLS and YYNGEE. The junction had 10 bases not matched to a gene; V was cut back by 1 base and J by 6 bases. This chain's CDR3 is CASSVYDRAASNEQFF. CDR3 DNA sequence: TGTGCCAGCAGCGTATACGACAGGGCAGCTAGCAATGAGCAGTTCTTC.

The CDR3 loop is CASSQGEGGSVSETQYF. The CDR3 region has the DNA TGTGCCAGCAGCCAAGGAGAGGGCGGGAGCGTCTCTGAGACCCAGTACTTC. The chain carries TRBV4-2 and TRBJ2-5, with 7 bases lining up with TRBD2. Germline V gives CDR1 LGHNA, CDR2 YNFKEQ. Trimming took 1 base from V and 5 from J; bases not matched to a gene: 13. The CDR3 has 17 residues.

The chain has TRBV25-1 and TRBJ2-5; tentative D call: TRBD2 (7 bases). Germline CDR1 is MGHDK and CDR2 is SYGVNS. CDR3 length: 16 residues. V was pared by 5 bases and J by 3 bases, with 19 bases between. CDR3 DNA: TGTGCCAGCAGTCGGGGCGGAGGGGGGGGAAAAGAGACCCAGTACTTC. Encoded protein: CASSRGGGGGKETQYF.

This chain uses TRBV10-2 with TRBJ2-1; TRBD2 agrees at 10 bases. J was trimmed by 9 bases and V by 0 bases; bases with no gene match: 11. CDR1 is WSHSY, CDR2 SAAADI, per germline. This CDR3 comprises 17 residues. CDR3 residues: CASSESSGRVRLGEQFF. The CDR3 DNA reads as TGCGCCAGCAGTGAGTCGAGCGGGAGGGTTAGGTTAGGTGAGCAGTTCTTC.

The J gene is TRBJ2-3, the V gene TRBV4-1; the D gene is possibly TRBD1 (5 bases). Germline CDR1 and CDR2: MGHRA and YSYEKL. CDR3 length: 14 residues. V gave up 4 bases and J gave up 2 bases, with 10 bases separating them. In DNA, the CDR3 is TGCGCCAGCAGCCGACAGCAGAACACAGATACGCAGTATTTT. Encoded protein: CASSRQQNTDTQYF.

The chain employs TRBV29-1 and TRBJ2-2; 7 nucleotides match TRBD2. V shed 4 bases and J 6 bases; nucleotides not matched to a gene: 5. Per the germline V gene, CDR1 is SQVTM and CDR2 is ANQGSEA. The CDR3 has 13 amino acids. In DNA form, the CDR3 reads TGCAGCGTTGCCCGGGCGGGGGCCGGGGAGCTGTTTTTT. Translation: CSVARAGAGELFF.

V is TRBV7-6 and J is TRBJ2-7; D might be TRBD1 (6 bases). The CDR3 consists of 14 residues. Per the germline V gene, CDR1 is SGHVS and CDR2 is FNYEAQ. V lost 5 bases and J 2 bases, leaving 13 bases between the germline ends. This chain's CDR3 is CASSPLQGPYEQYF. CDR3 DNA: TGTGCCAGCAGCCCTTTACAGGGACCCTACGAGCAGTACTTC.

The chain recombines TRBV11-3 with TRBJ2-1, with 7 positions matching TRBD1. Germline lookup yields CDR1 SGHNT and CDR2 YENEEA. The CDR3 totals 17 residues. The junction had 9 bases not matched to a gene; V was cut back by 0 bases and J by 4 bases. The CDR3 loop is CASSLDGWGQKYNEQFF. CDR3 in DNA: TGTGCCAGCAGCTTAGATGGCTGGGGACAGAAGTACAATGAGCAGTTCTTC.

The CDR3 loop reads CASSPGQGRAEKLFF. The CDR3 DNA sequence: TGTGCCAGTAGTCCCGGACAGGGGCGGGCTGAAAAACTGTTTTTT. This rearrangement joins TRBV19 to TRBJ1-4; 9 nucleotides match TRBD1. J lost 7 bases, V lost 5 bases, and 8 bases had no gene match. The CDR3 contains 15 residues. From germline, CDR1 is LNHDA and CDR2 SQIVND (reference sequence).

This clone was observed a few times. The chain employs TRBV5-1 and TRBJ1-1; D is undetermined. V lost 2 bases to trimming and J lost 3 bases, with 8 bases between them. CDR1 is SGHRS, CDR2 YFSETQ, per germline. This CDR3 is built from 13 residues. This CDR3 reads CASSFNGDTEAFF. The CDR3 DNA follows: TGCGCCAGCAGCTTTAACGGAGACACTGAAGCTTTCTTT.

This clone was picked up one time. The gene calls are TRBV20-1 and TRBJ1-6; D possibly corresponds to TRBD1 (5 bases). V was clipped by 4 bases and J by 9 bases, with 16 bases between them. The CDR3 has 14 residues. The germline V gene has CDR1 DFQATT and CDR2 SNEGSKA (reference sequence). CDR3 nucleotides: TGCAGTGCTACTGACAGAACCATCCGTTCACCCCTCCACTTT. It translates to CSATDRTIRSPLHF.

V is TRBV14 and J is TRBJ1-1, with 7 positions matching TRBD1. Trimming cost V 4 bases and J 4 bases; bases outside gene matches: 9. CDR1 is SGHDN and CDR2 is FVKESK in the germline V gene. The CDR3 is 15 residues long. CDR3 nucleotides: TGTGCCAGCAGCCTCCTGCCCGGGACAGCCACTGAAGCTTTCTTT. Translated, it gives CASSLLPGTATEAFF. Complete variable domain (other parts from reference TRBV14 and TRBJ1-1): EAGVTQFPSHSVIEKGQTVTLRCDPISGHDNLYWYRRVMGKEIKFLLHFVKESKQDESGMPNNRFLAERTGGTYSTLKVQPAELEDSGVYFCASSLLPGTATEAFFGQGTRLTVV.

The CDR3 reads CASTPGGLRDADTQYF. The CDR3 coding sequence is TGTGCCAGCACCCCAGGAGGGCTAAGGGACGCAGATACGCAGTATTTT. The J gene is TRBJ2-3, the V gene TRBV7-2; the D gene is possibly TRBD2 (6 bases). The length of the CDR3 is 16 residues. V shed 7 bases and J shed 4 bases, with 21 bases lying between them. Looked up from germline, CDR1 is SGHTA and CDR2 is FQGNSA. The variable domain in full, with the rest retrieved from reference TRBV7-2 and TRBJ2-3, is GAGVSQSPSNKVTEKGKDVELRCDPISGHTALYWYRQSLGQGLEFLIYFQGNSAPDKSGLPSDRFSAERTGGSVSTLTIQRTQQEDSAVYLCASTPGGLRDADTQYFGPGTRLTVL.

The J gene is TRBJ2-1, the V gene TRBV10-3; 13 bases map to TRBD2. Germline V CDR1 and CDR2: ENHRY, SYGVKD. J was trimmed by 3 bases and V by 9 bases; bases with no gene match: 8. This CDR3 is built from 16 residues. This CDR3 reads CAIDRGTSGVYNEQFF. CDR3 coding DNA: TGTGCCATAGATCGCGGGACTAGCGGGGTCTACAATGAGCAGTTCTTC.

V and J are TRBV30 and TRBJ2-7; the match to TRBD2 covers 7 bases. The trim removed 3 bases at V and 3 bases at J, leaving 5 bases unmatched. CDR3 length equals 13 residues. The germline V gene has CDR1 GTSNPN and CDR2 SVGIG (reference sequence). The CDR3 coding sequence is TGTGCCTGGAGGGGAGGGAGTGTCTACGAGCAGTACTTC. It translates to CAWRGGSVYEQYF.

V usage is TRBV24-1 and J usage is TRBJ2-5; 9 bases line up with TRBD1. The germline V gene has CDR1 KGHDR and CDR2 SFDVKD. V was clipped by 4 bases and J by 5 bases; unmatched bases: 10. The CDR3 runs 16 residues. CDR3 residues: CATSDRTGAQGETQYF. CDR3 DNA sequence: TGTGCCACCAGTGACCGGACAGGGGCGCAGGGGGAGACCCAGTACTTC.